This T cell receptor (beta chain) comes out of a study of T cell responses to AZD1222 COVID-19 vaccine. The assay was immunoSEQ multiplex PCR, and TCRdb's table has in-frame clones only and misses some. Among over 120,000 clones, approximately 85% were seen once, and the ten largest hold 8%. V lost 3 bases, J lost 8 bases, and 6 bases stayed unmatched. The CDR3 is 13 residues long. Germline V gives CDR1 LNHDA, CDR2 SQIVND (reference sequence). This rearrangement joins TRBV19 to TRBJ1-1; TRBD1 matches 7 bases. The sample consisted of peripheral blood, taken on day 0 of AZD1222 vaccination. The TCR sequence derives from an adult in good health. The CDR3 sequence is CASSITQDREAFF. In DNA form, the CDR3 reads TGTGCCAGTAGTATTACGCAGGACAGGGAAGCTTTCTTT. The complete variable domain, with remaining parts taken from reference TRBV19 and TRBJ1-1, reads DGGITQSPKYLFRKEGQNVTLSCEQNLNHDAMYWYRQDPGQGLRLIYYSQIVNDFQKGDIAEGYSVSREKKESFPLTVTSAQKNPTAFYLCASSITQDREAFFGQGTRLTVV.